The clone carrying this T cell receptor beta chain was detected only once. The data are from a study of blood T cell repertoires in COVID-19. Methods used by the authors: Quantification of nucleated cells was approximated via reference gene primer amplification. The assay was immunoSEQ multiplex PCR, and TCRdb's table has in-frame clones only and misses some. V and J calls and clone size follow that table, whereas D and trimming were derived from the DNA. The repertoire includes 110,000 to 150,000 clones, roughly 75% of them detected once, and approximately 6% sits in the top ten. Participants came from under 30 US areas, aged roughly 18 to 95 years. This sequence was found in a woman between 50 and 59 years old who had recovered from COVID-19. The sequencing sample was made of PBMCs or T cells enriched from blood (not recorded which).

This CDR3 reads CASLTADYGYTF. CDR3 sequence (DNA): TGTGCCAGCCTTACAGCAGACTATGGCTACACCTTC. J is TRBJ1-2 and V is TRBV28; unclear D gene. Per germline, CDR1 MDHEN and CDR2 SYDVKM. The ends were cut back, 8 bases at V and 3 bases at J, with 10 bases in the middle. The CDR3 consists of 12 residues.